The sequence of this TCR beta chain was determined in a study of T cell repertoires in cytomegalovirus infection (dated by TCRdb to about 2019). Regarding the complete study: Donor HLA type was relevant to the analysis, as public TCR beta signatures indicated carriage of CMV infection together with the matching HLA type. What the authors observed across the whole study: The ex vivo response was dominated by HLA-C-restricted CMV-specific TCR beta clonotypes, and the single most frequent clonotype in two of eight donors was supplied by these HLA-C-restricted clonotypes. In both this cohort and an independent roughly 400-donor cohort, the cumulative frequency of public TCR beta family members distinguished carriers of CMV infection plus the relevant HLA type.

From the cysteine through the phenylalanine, the CDR3 covers 14 amino acids. The only DNA kept is the CDR3, 42 bases in frame from the first base. The germline V gene encodes CDR1 MNHEY and CDR2 SMNVEV (reference sequence). V is pruned by 6 bases and J by 5 bases, leaving 10 bases of the junction without a gene match. The run used an Illumina HiSeq 1500. TCRdb reprocessed the public reads (quality trimming at Q25 with fastp, clone calling with MiXCR) and kept in-frame beta chains. Each CDR3 protein gets just one entry, which takes the most common genes and DNA from the rows behind it. The sample includes around 270,000 distinct CDR3 sequences, with around 8.7% observed a single time. Jointly, the top ten make up more than 12% of the sample. A remark on this clonotype: Its target antigen remains unknown. Base qualities are missing; no much larger clone stands one base away.

The chain was built from TRBV27 and TRBJ2-7; TRBD1 agrees with 7 junctional bases. The sequence came from a human donor in good health (CMV status not recorded). Some clones in this sample may be carry-over from other donors' samples. Sequencing was performed on PBMCs. The CDR3 region has the sequence CASSPTGLTNEQYF. In nucleotides, the sequence is TGTGCCAGCAGCCCGACAGGGCTTACGAACGAGCAGTACTTC.